This TCR beta chain is drawn from a study of T cell changes during pregnancy in multiple sclerosis. Only in-frame clones appear in the TCRdb table, and some are missing; sequencing was by immunoSEQ multiplex PCR. The sample gives roughly 100,000 clones, 91% of which show up once; around 3.1% is in the top ten. The germline V gene has CDR1 MNHEY and CDR2 SVGAGI. V was clipped by 7 bases and J by 0 bases, with 9 bases between them. The CDR3 consists of 13 residues. The chain recombines TRBV6-5 with TRBJ1-1, with no clear D. The TCR comes from a female donor with multiple sclerosis, enrolled in a pregnancy study. The sample in question was peripheral blood, obtained in the second trimester of pregnancy. CDR3 residues: CASTTDMNTEAFF. The CDR3 DNA sequence: TGTGCCAGCACAACAGACATGAACACTGAAGCTTTCTTT.